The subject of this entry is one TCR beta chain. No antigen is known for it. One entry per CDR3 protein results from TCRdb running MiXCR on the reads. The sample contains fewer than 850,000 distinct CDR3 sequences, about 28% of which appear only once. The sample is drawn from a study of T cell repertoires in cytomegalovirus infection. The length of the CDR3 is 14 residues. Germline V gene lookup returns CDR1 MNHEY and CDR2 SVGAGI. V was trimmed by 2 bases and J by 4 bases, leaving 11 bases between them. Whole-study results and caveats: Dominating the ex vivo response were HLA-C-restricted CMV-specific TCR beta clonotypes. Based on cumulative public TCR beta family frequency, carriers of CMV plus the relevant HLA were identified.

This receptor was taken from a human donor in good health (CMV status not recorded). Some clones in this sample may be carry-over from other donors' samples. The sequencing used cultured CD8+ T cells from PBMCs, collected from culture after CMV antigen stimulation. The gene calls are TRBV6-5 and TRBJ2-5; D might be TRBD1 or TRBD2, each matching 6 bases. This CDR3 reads CASSYMGGGETQYF. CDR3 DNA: TGTGCCAGCAGTTACATGGGGGGCGGAGAGACCCAGTACTTC.